This T cell receptor (beta chain) comes out of a study of T-cell memory formation after mild COVID-19. Study in general: For the most part, TCR clusters were specific to one donor.

The CDR3 runs to 12 residues. Germline CDR1 and CDR2: SGHDT and YYEEEE. V shed 3 bases and J shed 7 bases, with 8 bases lying between them. Study observations and caveats: Contracting CD8+ clones were enriched in EMRA, CD4+ mainly in CM and EM.

Constant-segment primers were used for 5'RACE, and the resulting TCR alpha and TCR beta cDNA libraries carried sample barcodes and UMIs. TCRdb processed the 5' RACE reads anew with MiXCR; each CDR3 protein has one entry. The profile shows roughly 400,000 distinct CDR3 sequences, about 16% of them singletons. In this sample, this clonotype turned up many times. Its antigen remains unidentified. The sample consisted of PBMCs or a T cell subset sorted from them (not recorded which). The J gene is TRBJ1-5, the V gene TRBV5-6, with unresolved D. The source is a man aged 18 to 29 who had mild COVID-19 (a few samples of this study predate the infection). Cell type and time point are not known. CDR3 DNA sequence: TGTGCCAGCAGCTCTTTAGGGCAGCCCCAGCATTTT. It codes for CASSSLGQPQHF.